This TCR beta chain derives from a study of neurological immune-mediated disorders (dated by TCRdb to between 2018 and 2021). A note on the overall study: Peripheral blood TCR-beta repertoires from HTLV-I-associated myelopathy (HAM/TSP) patients, multiple sclerosis patients and healthy controls were compared by UMI-based sequencing. Of the 65 to 70 subjects in the cohort, around 14 were HAM/TSP patients, roughly 35 were multiple sclerosis patients, and some 20 were healthy controls. Technical triplicate libraries were sequenced to precisely calculate how much the frequency of each individual clone varied. The roughly 100 TCR-beta libraries covered PBMC samples along with longitudinal samples, technical triplicates, and paired sorted CD4+ and CD8+ T-cell subsets.

The time point label corresponds to: technical triplicate 2. For the unsorted PBMC libraries, 2 million PBMCs were stored in RNAlater at -80 degrees C until RNA extraction and were used to generate the libraries. Peripheral blood was subjected to Ficoll-Hypaque density gradient centrifugation to isolate PBMCs, which were then cryopreserved in liquid nitrogen. This clonotype showed up many times. Its antigen is currently not known. No base quality values were provided; no much bigger clone lies one nucleotide off. Overall results and qualifications from the work: Across subjects, expanded clones never shared an identical CDR3 amino acid sequence, which suggests that the TCR-beta repertoires in every group were private. TCR clonal expansion was greatest in HAM/TSP patients and smallest in MS patients, who ranked below even healthy controls.

cDNA was synthesized by template-switch 5'RACE using a primer carrying a 10-nucleotide random unique molecular identifier by which each TCR transcript was tagged. Every sequencing run covered 15-18 subjects and yielded more than 180 million TCR-beta sequences. The RNeasy kit was used for extraction of total RNA. Using the KAPA Real-time Library Amplification kit, TCR-beta VDJ regions were amplified with primers for the TCR constant region and the 5'RACE anchor. A first PCR added sample indexes and Illumina adaptors, and a second PCR then raised library yield. The roughly 650 bp TCR product was size-selected on a 2% E-gel SizeSelection system after Ampure bead purification. Before pooling, libraries had their quality checked on a Bioanalyzer, their concentration measured with Qubit, and their quantity determined with the Kapa Library Quantification kit. An Illumina HiSeq 2500 was used to sequence the libraries paired-end at 2 x 150 bp. To increase sequence diversity, about 25-31% phiX was spiked into each library pool. Processing in the source paper ran as follows. Quality-filtered reads were processed with the UMI-based MiGEC pipeline, and over 75% of raw TCR sequences were removed by the MiGEC pipeline during error correction. IMGT germline references were used for aligning VDJ genes, and each clonotype was defined as a unique CDR3 amino acid sequence together with its V-J genes. Clonal expansion, Shannon diversity and CDR3 relatedness were evaluated with VDJtools (CalcPairwiseDistances, ClusterSamples), while phylogenetic trees were built in CLCbio workbench. Using coefficient-of-variation modelling across technical triplicates, the study counted a clone as expanded if it had at least 8 unique UMIs. TCRdb itself trimmed the public reads at Q25 with fastp, ran MiXCR and retained productive beta chains. A single entry per CDR3 protein holds the most common genes and DNA from its merged rows. V and J calls and clone size were set by TCRdb, not the authors. Here the sample has under 70,000 distinct CDR3 sequences; under 30% occur a single time. The leading ten clones occupy 4.6% of the sample.

This TCR derives from a man in his 60s with HTLV-1-associated myelopathy (HAM/TSP). The sample consisted of PBMCs.

The CDR3 region reads CASSIRLAGLSEQFF. The DNA sequence follows: TGTGCCAGTAGTATTAGGCTAGCGGGACTGTCAGAGCAGTTCTTC. The rearrangement joined TRBV19 to TRBJ2-1; 9 junctional bases match TRBD2. Per the germline V gene (reference sequence), LNHDA is the CDR1 and SQIVND is the CDR2. The germline V and J ends show losses of 3 bases and 10 bases respectively, and no gene match explains 10 bases of the junction. The CDR3 has 15 amino acids, counting the end cysteine and phenylalanine. Only CDR3 DNA is held: 45 bases, read in frame from base 1.